These T cell receptor beta chains were read from a single sample in a study of PD-L1 blockade in urothelial cancer. Generated by immunoSEQ multiplex PCR, the TCRdb table keeps only in-frame clones and is missing some. The repertoire holds just under 45,000 clones, under 90% seen once, with more than 12% in the top ten. The specimen was PBMCs, collected around atezolizumab (anti-PD-L1) treatment. These receptors originate from a man in his sixties with urothelial cancer. The CDR3 runs from the conserved cysteine through the conserved F or W. D genes are given only for firm matches. Expanded clones are given a class, and other clones once, few, many or no size at all.

J gene | clone size | D gene | V gene | CDR3 DNA | CDR3 protein
TRBJ2-7 | once | NA | TRBV6-8 | TGTTCTAGCAGGCAGAAGGCGGCATACGAGCAGTACTTC | CSSRQKAAYEQYF
TRBJ1-1 | NA | TRBD1 | TRBV25-1 | TGTGCCAGCAGTGATGACAGGGCAAAACGGGTCACTGAAGCTTTCTTT | CASSDDRAKRVTEAFF
TRBJ2-1 | NA | NA | TRBV11-3 | TGTGCCAGCAGCTTAGCAGGGGTGGTACATGAGCAGTTCTTC | CASSLAGVVHEQFF
TRBJ2-6 | NA | TRBD1 | TRBV5-1 | TGCGCCAGCAGCTTGGCCCTGGGACAGGGAGACTCTGGGGCCAACGTCCTGACTTTC | CASSLALGQGDSGANVLTF
TRBJ1-1 | NA | NA | TRBV28 | TGTGCCAGCAGCACCACGCGCTGGGGGGGGCCGAACACTGAAGCTTTCTTT | CASSTTRWGGPNTEAFF
TRBJ2-5 | NA | TRBD2 | TRBV19 | TGTGCCAGCAGAAATAGCGGGGGGGCACGGGAGACCCAGTACTTC | CASRNSGGARETQYF
TRBJ2-2 | NA | TRBD2 | TRBV7-2 | TGTGCCAGCAGCAACGGACTAGCGGGCACCGGGGAGCTGTTTTTT | CASSNGLAGTGELFF
TRBJ2-5 | NA | TRBD1 | TRBV6-1 | TGTGCCAGCAGTGATTTTCGGGACAGGGAAGAGACCCAGTACTTC | CASSDFRDREETQYF
TRBJ1-2 | NA | NA | TRBV6-5 | TGTGCCAGCAGTTTCGTTACAGGGTATGGCTACACCTTC | CASSFVTGYGYTF
TRBJ2-5 | NA | TRBD2 | TRBV20-1 | TGCAGCGCTAGCGGAGAGACCCAGTACTTC | CSASGETQYF
TRBJ1-4 | NA | NA | TRBV5-3 | TGTGCCAGAAGCTTGGCCAGGTCGAAGTGCGAAAAACTGTTTTTT | CARSLARSKCEKLFF
TRBJ2-1 | NA | NA | TRBV15 | TGTGCCACCAGCAGAGATCTCCGGGGAGAGCAGTTCTTC | CATSRDLRGEQFF
TRBJ2-7 | NA | TRBD1 | TRBV13 | TGTGCCAGCAGCTACCGGGACAGACGGCGCGAGCAGTACTTC | CASSYRDRRREQYF
TRBJ1-1 | few | NA | TRBV6-5 | TGTGCCAGCAGCTCAACCGCGGACACCGTAGAAGCTTTCTTT | CASSSTADTVEAFF
TRBJ1-4 | once | TRBD1 | TRBV28 | TGTGCCAGCAGTTTATTGACAGGGGGGGAAAAACTGTTTTTT | CASSLLTGGEKLFF
TRBJ2-3 | NA | NA | TRBV10-3 | TGTGCCATCAGTGACGTCAGGGTGTTGAGCACAGATACGCAGTATTTT | CAISDVRVLSTDTQYF
TRBJ2-5 | NA | TRBD1 | TRBV5-6 | TGTGCCAGCAGCCTCCAGACAGGGTACCAAGAGACCCAGTACTTC | CASSLQTGYQETQYF
TRBJ1-6 | NA | TRBD1 | TRBV28 | TGTGCCAGCAGTTTATTCCTTGGACAGGGTAATTCACCCCTCCACTTT | CASSLFLGQGNSPLHF
TRBJ2-4 | NA | NA | TRBV7-9 | TGTGCCAGCAGCTTGGGGGGTGTAGACATTCAGTACTTC | CASSLGGVDIQYF
TRBJ2-5 | NA | NA | TRBV7-9 | TGTGCCAGCAGCTCCGGCCCTATTGGGAGAAAGGAGACCCAGTACTTC | CASSSGPIGRKETQYF
TRBJ1-2 | NA | NA | TRBV5-1 | TGCGCCAGCAGCTTGGGGCAGACGGGGAACTATGGCTACACCTTC | CASSLGQTGNYGYTF
TRBJ2-2 | NA | NA | TRBV7-2 | TGTGCCAGCAGCTCAGACAGAGACACCGGGGAGCTGTTTTTT | CASSSDRDTGELFF
TRBJ2-7 | NA | NA | TRBV21-1 | TGTGCCAGCAGCAAGGGCGGGACAGCTCAAGACGAGCAGTACTTC | CASSKGGTAQDEQYF
TRBJ2-2 | NA | TRBD2 | TRBV6-5 | TGTGCCAGCAGTCGGGGGGGCCTAAGAACCGGGGAGCTGTTTTTT | CASSRGGLRTGELFF
TRBJ1-1 | NA | NA | TRBV5-1 | TGCGCCAGCAGCTTGGGGAGGGGCCGGAACACTGAAGCTTTCTTT | CASSLGRGRNTEAFF
TRBJ2-3 | NA | NA | TRBV14 | TGTGCCAGCAGCCAAGCCCCGCTAGCTTGGACAGATACGCAGTATTTT | CASSQAPLAWTDTQYF
TRBJ1-3 | NA | NA | TRBV4-1 | TGCGCCAGCAGCCTTGACAGCTCTGGAAACACCATATATTTT | CASSLDSSGNTIYF
TRBJ2-7 | NA | TRBD1 | TRBV6-1 | TGTGCCAGCAGGGGGACAGTCCTTGCCTACGAGCAGTACTTC | CASRGTVLAYEQYF
TRBJ2-7 | NA | NA | TRBV30 | TGTGCTCTAGGCGCCTACGAGCAGTACTTC | CALGAYEQYF
TRBJ1-4 | NA | TRBD1 | TRBV19 | TGTGCCAGTGGGACAGGGAATGAAAAACTGTTTTTT | CASGTGNEKLFF
TRBJ1-6 | NA | TRBD1 | TRBV9 | TGTGCCAGCAGCGTAACAGGGGACTCACCCCTCCACTTT | CASSVTGDSPLHF
TRBJ1-4 | NA | NA | TRBV5-4 | TGTGCCAGCAGCTTGGAAGGGGCCGGTAATGAAAAACTGTTTTTT | CASSLEGAGNEKLFF
TRBJ2-1 | NA | TRBD2 | TRBV5-4 | TGTGCCAGCAGCTTGGCAGCGGGGGGGCTTAGTGAGCAGTTCTTC | CASSLAAGGLSEQFF
TRBJ2-5 | NA | TRBD1 | TRBV6-1 | TGTGCCAGCGCCTCCGGGACAGTTAAAGAGACCCAGTACTTC | CASASGTVKETQYF
TRBJ1-2 | NA | NA | TRBV30 | TGTGCCTGGAGAGGTCAGGGGATCAGCTACACCTTC | CAWRGQGISYTF
TRBJ2-5 | few | NA | TRBV6-6 | TGTGCCAGCAGTTCCTCCGGAGCGCAGACCCAGTACTTC | CASSSSGAQTQYF
TRBJ2-5 | NA | TRBD1 | TRBV2 | TGTGCCAGCAGCCCAGGACAGGGGATTCAAGAGACCCAGTACTTC | CASSPGQGIQETQYF